The T cell receptor beta chain described here comes from a study of cytomegalovirus exposure and HLA in healthy donors. A multiplex PCR was run with 60 Vbeta primers and 13 Jbeta primers. Generated by immunoSEQ multiplex PCR, the TCRdb table keeps only in-frame clones and is missing some. The data contain under 250,000 clones, roughly four fifths of them singletons. The CDR3 is 14 residues long. V lost 0 bases and J 2 bases, leaving 6 bases between the germline ends. The germline gives CDR1 SGHTS, CDR2 YDEGEE. The sequenced sample was PBMCs. The rearrangement uses TRBV5-8 and TRBJ1-3; D not resolved. The TCR sequence derives from a man aged 25 to 45 in good health and CMV-seronegative. The CDR3: CASSLARPGNTIYF. The CDR3, as DNA: TGTGCCAGCAGCTTGGCTAGGCCTGGAAACACCATATATTTT.